Included here is one T cell receptor beta chain sequence, with context. This sample is part of a study of T cell responses to AZD1222 COVID-19 vaccine. Germline CDR1 KGHSH, CDR2 LQKENI. The CDR3 has 13 residues. J gave up 6 bases and V 1 base, and 1 base lay outside the gene matches. Using immunoSEQ multiplex PCR, the repertoire was profiled, and TCRdb retains in-frame clones only, with some absent. The sample lists under 170,000 clones, less than 95% occurring once. This TCR was sampled from an adult in good health. The chain couples TRBV18 to TRBJ1-1; 8 bases fit TRBD1. Sequenced material: peripheral blood, taken on day 0 of AZD1222 vaccination. CDR3 sequence: CASSPRDRPEAFF. The CDR3 DNA is TGTGCCAGCTCACCACGGGACAGGCCTGAAGCTTTCTTT.